This TCR beta chain was sequenced during a study of blood T cell repertoires in COVID-19. Study as a whole: Spain, Italy and the United States supplied samples that represented acute and convalescent COVID-19. PBMCs, B-cell-depleted T cells, or T cells were the source of the cDNA or gDNA that made up the material.

In the original workflow: Nucleated cell counts were estimated from reference gene primer amplification. Only in-frame clones appear in the TCRdb table, and some are missing; sequencing was by immunoSEQ multiplex PCR. That table supplies the V and J calls and clone size; D and trimming were determined from the DNA. This table holds 140,000 or so clones, under 85% found once. This CDR3 comprises 14 residues. V gave up 6 bases and J gave up 10 bases; unmatched junction bases: 6. Germline V gives CDR1 SNHLY, CDR2 FYNNEI. Material: peripheral blood. This TCR was recovered from a man in his fifties or sixties with active or convalescent COVID-19. V usage is TRBV2 and J usage is TRBJ1-6; 10 positions agree with TRBD1. The CDR3 is CASRKDRGNSPLHF. In DNA form, the CDR3 reads TGTGCCAGCAGGAAGGACAGGGGGAACTCACCCCTCCACTTT.